Sequencing of this TCR beta chain was carried out in a study of T cells in localized non-small cell lung cancer. Overall study results and limits: Exceeding tumor, uninvolved adjacent lung had the highest T cell clonality.

Method: immunoSEQ multiplex PCR; TCRdb's copy keeps in-frame clones and lacks some. The sample consists of more than 2,500 clones, around 25% of them appearing once. There are 15 residues in the CDR3. Trimming shortened V by 4 bases and J by 0 bases, and 10 bases separated the two germline ends. The germline V gene has CDR1 KGHSH and CDR2 LQKENI. As regards this clone: Its antigen is not identified.

The clonotype comes from a female donor older than 55 with stage I squamous cell lung carcinoma. The chain has TRBV18 and TRBJ2-1; TRBD1 is a possible D gene (5 bases). Sequencing used normal lung tissue next to the tumor, obtained before any cancer treatment. This CDR3 is CASSLQGGSYNEQFF. The CDR3 region has the DNA TGTGCCAGCTCACTTCAGGGTGGCTCCTACAATGAGCAGTTCTTC.